This TCR beta chain was found in a study of T cells in Graves' hyperthyroidism and ophthalmopathy. Overall study: The initial diagnosis was the point when peripheral blood was collected, ahead of any treatment.

Germline V gives CDR1 SGHNT, CDR2 YENEEA. V dropped 2 bases and J dropped 5 bases, with 4 bases sitting between them. There are 12 residues in the CDR3. Researchers took RNA transcripts and amplified the TCR beta CDR3 regions from them. First-round RT-PCR of the TCR CDR3 relied on the HTBI primer set. TCRdb independently ran MiXCR on the multiplex PCR reads; one entry per CDR3 protein. The sample comprises 400,000 to 550,000 distinct CDR3 sequences, about an eighth of which are singletons, and about a sixth rests with the top ten. The V and J genes are TRBV11-3 and TRBJ1-5; D gene uncertain. The source of this sequence is a woman aged 18-35 years with Graves' hyperthyroidism. Input material: blood. CDR3 protein: CASSLFYQPQHF. The CDR3 DNA follows: TGTGCCAGCAGCTTATTTTATCAGCCCCAGCATTTT.